These T cell receptor beta chains were read from a single sample in a study of blood T cells in healthy people across ages. MiXCR, run by TCRdb on the 5' RACE reads, gives a single entry per CDR3 protein. The table records about 1.4 million distinct CDR3 sequences, roughly 64% of them present only once. The source material was blood. Source of these receptors: a man between 18 and 35 years old in good health. Both conserved end residues are part of each CDR3. Each record gives: V gene, CDR3 protein.

v_call: TRBV10-1; cdr3_aa: CASSSGLASTNEQFF
v_call: TRBV7-2; cdr3_aa: CASSLSGSPIYEQYF
v_call: TRBV20-1; cdr3_aa: CSAIRPGPNYGYTF
v_call: TRBV4-2; cdr3_aa: CASSQVPQAGGGYEQYF
v_call: TRBV6-5; cdr3_aa: CASSFGAGTNEQFF
v_call: TRBV20-1; cdr3_aa: CSARDRDTIRDGYTF
v_call: TRBV10-3; cdr3_aa: CAISADLYSQETQYF
v_call: TRBV12-5; cdr3_aa: CASGFGGYNSPLHF
v_call: TRBV29-1; cdr3_aa: CSVGPAGATGELFF
v_call: TRBV18; cdr3_aa: CASSSTRSFSYEQYF
v_call: TRBV12-3/TRBV12-4; cdr3_aa: CASGFAGADLSYEQYF
v_call: TRBV28; cdr3_aa: CASSWDWSFDTDTQYF
v_call: TRBV27; cdr3_aa: CASSLSITSNEQYF
v_call: TRBV7-9; cdr3_aa: CASSSPMGPGYTF
v_call: TRBV12-3/TRBV12-4; cdr3_aa: CASSLPLASGQASYEQYF
v_call: TRBV12-3/TRBV12-4; cdr3_aa: CASSGAGVDYGHTF
v_call: TRBV11-2; cdr3_aa: CASSLNSMDGYTF
v_call: TRBV6-2/TRBV6-3; cdr3_aa: CASGLDYLSEQYF